This record looks at one TCR beta chain sequence and its context. The data belong to a study of blood T cell repertoires in COVID-19. Study-wide background: The United States, Italy and Spain supplied acute and convalescent COVID-19 samples.

This CDR3 has 15 residues. CDR1 is MNHEY and CDR2 is SVGAGI in the germline V gene. Trimming at V came to 10 bases and at J to 0 bases, leaving 6 bases not matched to a gene. Under the authors' procedure: From reference gene primer amplification, estimates of nucleated cell counts were derived. The data were produced by immunoSEQ multiplex PCR, yet TCRdb's version contains in-frame clones alone and is incomplete. The V and J calls and the clone size are those of that table, but D and trimming were determined from the DNA. Altogether 110,000 to 150,000 clones are present, about 80% being singletons, with the ten largest covering more than 5%.

Sequences were obtained from PBMCs or T cells enriched from blood (not recorded which). The genes are TRBV6-5 and TRBJ1-6; 7 bases agree with TRBD1. The source of this sequence is a woman in her fifties or sixties who had recovered from COVID-19. The CDR3 bases are TGTGCCACCCGACAGGGAAGCTCCTATAATTCACCCCTCCACTTT. It encodes CATRQGSSYNSPLHF.